This entry lists 25 T cell receptor beta chains sequenced from one sample in a study of CD8 T cells in ankylosing spondylitis. TCRdb independently ran MiXCR on the 5' RACE reads; one entry per CDR3 protein. Of about 140,000 distinct CDR3 sequences listed, 7% to 10% are singletons. Sequenced sample: synovial fluid, either unsorted or a sorted T cell fraction (not recorded which). The receptors were gathered from a male donor with ankylosing spondylitis.

This clonotype was seen repeatedly, ten times or more. The V gene is TRBV7-2, the J gene TRBJ1-2; D is perhaps TRBD1 (5 bases). CDR3 length: 15 amino acids. The germline CDR1 and CDR2 sequences are SGHTA and FQGNSA. V was pared by 5 bases and J by 8 bases, with 21 bases between. The CDR3 coding sequence is TGTGCCAGCAGCGGCGTCGGTGAGGGGCTTTGGGGCTACACCTTC. It translates to CASSGVGEGLWGYTF. The full variable domain, completed using reference TRBV7-2 and TRBJ1-2, is GAGVSQSPSNKVTEKGKDVELRCDPISGHTALYWYRQSLGQGLEFLIYFQGNSAPDKSGLPSDRFSAERTGGSVSTLTIQRTQQEDSAVYLCASSGVGEGLWGYTFGSGTRLTVV.

The chain couples TRBV20-1 to TRBJ2-3; 10 bases fit TRBD2. V trimming: 0 bases; J trimming: 2 bases; junction bases outside the gene matches: 5. Germline values: CDR1 DFQATT, CDR2 SNEGSKA (reference sequence). The CDR3 is 16 residues long. CDR3 nucleotide sequence: TGCAGTGCTAGAGATCCCACTAGCGGGGTCACAGATACGCAGTATTTT. This gives the protein CSARDPTSGVTDTQYF.

This clonotype appeared a few times. The rearrangement links TRBV28 to TRBJ2-1; TRBD1 is a possible D gene (6 bases). Trimming stripped 1 base from V and 0 bases from J, with 10 bases between. The CDR3 runs to 16 residues. The germline gives CDR1 MDHEN, CDR2 SYDVKM. CDR3 coding DNA: TGTGCCAGCAGTTTATTGGGGGCAAACTCCTACAATGAGCAGTTCTTC. It codes for CASSLLGANSYNEQFF.

The V call is TRBV7-3, the J call TRBJ2-3; 12 nucleotides agree with TRBD2. The germline gives CDR1 SGHTA, CDR2 FQGTGA. This CDR3 region has 17 residues. V lost 2 bases and J lost 0; bases outside the gene matches: 3. DNA of the CDR3: TGTGCCAGCAGCTTATCTAGCGGGGGGGCTAGCACAGATACGCAGTATTTT. Amino acids: CASSLSSGGASTDTQYF.

This clonotype was found many times. V and J are TRBV5-1 and TRBJ1-4; 9 bases line up with TRBD1. Per germline, CDR1 SGHRS and CDR2 YFSETQ. The CDR3 length is 14 residues. Losses at the gene ends were 4 bases for V and 7 bases for J; bases not matched to a gene: 5. The CDR3 loop is CASSPRTGVEKLFF. The CDR3 DNA reads TGCGCCAGCAGCCCCCGGACAGGGGTTGAAAAACTGTTTTTT.

There are many counts of this clonotype. V is TRBV20-1 and J is TRBJ2-1; D unresolved. V gave up 3 bases and J gave up 7 bases, with 10 bases separating them. The CDR3 contains 12 residues. The germline V gene encodes CDR1 DFQATT and CDR2 SNEGSKA (reference sequence). The CDR3 region is CSASEFQNEQFF. The CDR3 DNA sequence: TGCAGTGCTAGTGAGTTCCAGAATGAGCAGTTCTTC.

The V call is TRBV28, the J call TRBJ1-1, with D perhaps matching TRBD1 (5 bases). Between the trimmed V and J ends, which lost 6 bases and 4 bases, there was a span of 15 bases. There are 14 residues in the CDR3. Per the germline V gene, CDR1 is MDHEN and CDR2 is SYDVKM. CDR3 DNA sequence: TGTGCCAGCAGATCCGGGACCTTCTCCACTGAAGCTTTCTTT. Translating gives CASRSGTFSTEAFF.

J is TRBJ1-2 and V is TRBV7-2; D remains unclear. Per the germline V gene, CDR1 is SGHTA and CDR2 is FQGNSA. This CDR3 region has 12 residues. The DNA of the CDR3 is TGTGCTGAGGACGGGGTTGGCTATGGCTACACCTTC. It translates to CAEDGVGYGYTF. Looking up the rest from reference TRBV7-2 and TRBJ1-2 gives the full variable domain: GAGVSQSPSNKVTEKGKDVELRCDPISGHTALYWYRQSLGQGLEFLIYFQGNSAPDKSGLPSDRFSAERTGGSVSTLTIQRTQQEDSAVYLCAEDGVGYGYTFGSGTRLTVV.

The genes are TRBV7-2 and TRBJ1-2; D is unresolved. This CDR3 is built from 12 residues. The V gene's germline CDR1 is SGHTA and CDR2 FQGNSA. The ends were cut back, 5 bases at V and 4 bases at J, with 8 bases in the middle. The CDR3 DNA sequence: TGTGCCAGCAGCGCAGATACCTATGGCTACACCTTC. The encoded protein is CASSADTYGYTF.

Ten or more counts support this clonotype. This sequence joins TRBV12-3 or TRBV12-4 and TRBJ1-2, with 7 positions matching TRBD1. V trimming: 5 bases; J trimming: 7 bases; junction bases outside the gene matches: 7. The CDR3 is 13 residues long. The CDR3 here is CASSPRGASGYTF. Here the CDR3 DNA reads TGTGCCAGCAGTCCCAGGGGGGCGAGTGGCTACACCTTC.

Many counts were recorded for this clonotype. V is TRBV20-1 and J is TRBJ1-6, with D possibly being TRBD1 (6 bases). CDR3 length: 18 residues. The V end was cut by 5 bases, the J end by 0 bases, with 20 bases between. CDR1 and CDR2 from the germline V gene are DFQATT and SNEGSKA (reference sequence). The CDR3 DNA sequence: TGCAGTGCTGGTTCCTCTTTTACGACAGGCTCCTATAATTCACCCCTCCACTTT. Encoded protein: CSAGSSFTTGSYNSPLHF.

The CDR3 DNA reads as TGTGCCAGCAGCGTAGACCCGGGACAGGGGGCAAACACCGGGGAGCTGTTTTTT. Translated: CASSVDPGQGANTGELFF. V is TRBV9 and J is TRBJ2-2; 12 bases fit TRBD1. Germline CDR1 is SGDLS and CDR2 is YYNGEE. The CDR3 consists of 18 residues. The J segment lost 2 bases and the V segment lost 0 bases, leaving 5 bases of the junction unmatched.

This sequence joins TRBV18 and TRBJ2-1, with a weak D call TRBD1 (5 bases). The V end lost 2 bases, the J end lost 8 bases, and 10 bases lay between the germline ends. The CDR3 loop spans 13 amino acids. Germline-derived CDR1 and CDR2 are KGHSH and LQKENI. CDR3 sequence (DNA): TGTGCCAGCTCACCAGGCCAGGGCCATGAGCAGTTCTTC. Encoded protein: CASSPGQGHEQFF.

The chain uses TRBV20-1 and TRBJ2-3; 12 bases fit TRBD2. CDR3 length: 15 residues. J lost 2 bases, V lost 3 bases, and 3 bases had no gene match. Germline V lookup: CDR1 DFQATT, CDR2 SNEGSKA (reference sequence). The CDR3 DNA is TGCAGTGCTAGGGCTAGCGGGGGGGCCACAGATACGCAGTATTTT. Translated: CSARASGGATDTQYF.

V usage is TRBV5-1 and J usage is TRBJ1-1; D possibly corresponds to TRBD1 (5 bases). This CDR3 region has 16 residues. The V gene's germline CDR1 is SGHRS and CDR2 YFSETQ. Trimming shortened V by 0 bases and J by 1 base, and 13 bases separated the two germline ends. The CDR3 protein is CASSLAPGVGNTEAFF. Written as DNA, the CDR3 is TGCGCCAGCAGCTTGGCCCCGGGGGTGGGGAACACTGAAGCTTTCTTT.

In this sample, this clonotype turned up a few times. This chain joins TRBV7-6 and TRBJ2-1; TRBD1 or TRBD2 may be the D gene (5 bases each). Looked up from germline, CDR1 is SGHVS and CDR2 is FNYEAQ. This CDR3 has 15 amino acids. Trimming removed 3 bases from V and 6 bases from J, with 15 bases in between. The CDR3 coding sequence is TGTGCCAGCAGCTTCTCTCATTATGGGGGCAATGAGCAGTTCTTC. This sequence encodes CASSFSHYGGNEQFF.

This clonotype was picked up many times. This chain uses TRBV20-1 with TRBJ2-4; TRBD2 matches at 7 bases. This CDR3 is 14 amino acids long. With 4 bases clipped from V and 0 bases from J, the junction kept 3 bases outside the gene matches. Looked up from germline, CDR1 is DFQATT and CDR2 is SNEGSKA (reference sequence). The CDR3 region has the DNA TGCAGTGCTAATAGCGGGCTAGCCAAAAACATTCAGTACTTC. It is translated as CSANSGLAKNIQYF.

The table lists this clonotype with many counts. The CDR3 is CASSATTRTDTQYF. The CDR3 coding sequence is TGTGCCAGCAGCGCCACTACCCGCACAGATACGCAGTATTTT. The chain is built from TRBV7-8 and TRBJ2-3; no firm D call. V lost 5 bases and J 1 base, leaving 10 bases between the germline ends. The germline V gene has CDR1 SGHVS and CDR2 FQNEAQ. This CDR3 spans 14 amino acids. The full variable domain, with the rest looked up from reference TRBV7-8 and TRBJ2-3, is GAGVSQSPRYKVAKRGQDVALRCDPISGHVSLFWYQQALGQGPEFLTYFQNEAQLDKSGLPSDRFFAERPEGSVSTLKIQRTQQEDSAVYLCASSATTRTDTQYFGPGTRLTVL.

This clonotype was seen many times. The chain joins TRBV15 to TRBJ2-2; D gene ambiguous. The germline CDR1 and CDR2 sequences are LNHNV and YYDKDF (reference sequence). The length of the CDR3 is 17 residues. Trimming removed 1 base at V and 0 bases at J, with 12 bases between. The CDR3 bases are TGTGCCACCAGCAGAGGTTATGAGACACCGAACACCGGGGAGCTGTTTTTT. Its protein is CATSRGYETPNTGELFF.

This chain joins TRBV4-2 and TRBJ2-2; TRBD1 agrees at 8 bases. This CDR3 is 15 amino acids long. Germline CDR1 is LGHNA and CDR2 is YNFKEQ. Trimming removed 4 bases from V and 3 bases from J; junction bases left unmatched: 4. The CDR3 DNA follows: TGTGCCAGCAGCCTAGACAGGGGCGACACCGGGGAGCTGTTTTTT. This encodes CASSLDRGDTGELFF.

This clonotype was seen repeatedly, ten times or more. V gene TRBV9 combines with J gene TRBJ2-1, with 7 bases identical to TRBD2. This CDR3 comprises 15 residues. With 3 bases clipped from V and 4 bases from J, the junction kept 7 bases outside the gene matches. Germline V gene data show CDR1 as SGDLS and CDR2 as YYNGEE. In nucleotides, the CDR3 is TGTGCCAGCAGCGCTGAGCGGGGCCCATACAATGAGCAGTTCTTC. Translated, it gives CASSAERGPYNEQFF.

At least ten counts were recorded for this clonotype. The genes are TRBV14 and TRBJ2-1; TRBD2 agrees at 7 bases. V lost 3 bases to trimming and J lost 3 bases; unmatched junction nucleotides: 2. Germline V gene sequence: CDR1 SGHDN, CDR2 FVKESK. This CDR3 contains 14 residues. The CDR3 loop is CASSQASGYNEQFF. The CDR3 DNA is TGTGCCAGCAGCCAGGCTAGCGGCTACAATGAGCAGTTCTTC.

This clonotype was seen ten or more times. This chain uses TRBV27 with TRBJ2-3; possibly TRBD1 or TRBD2 for D (5 bases each). Between the trimmed V and J ends, which lost 8 bases and 9 bases, there was a span of 18 bases. Per germline, CDR1 MNHEY and CDR2 SMNVEV (reference sequence). The CDR3 contains 13 residues. The CDR3 sequence is CASPHRDEATQYF. For the CDR3, the DNA is TGTGCCAGCCCTCACCGGGACGAGGCAACGCAGTATTTT.

This clonotype has ten or more counts. The gene calls are TRBV3-1 and TRBJ1-5; D remains ambiguous. Germline values: CDR1 LGHDT, CDR2 YNNKEL (reference sequence). The V and J ends lost 1 base and 7 bases respectively, with 8 bases between them. This CDR3 contains 13 residues. The CDR3 coding sequence is TGTGCCAGCAGCCAAGGGGGTGGACAGCCCCAGCATTTT. Translating it yields CASSQGGGQPQHF.

This sequence joins TRBV27 and TRBJ1-2; a weak D match, TRBD1 (5 bases). The CDR3 totals 11 residues. Trimming cost V 5 bases and J 6 bases, with 7 bases left between them. CDR1 is MNHEY and CDR2 is SMNVEV in the germline V gene (reference sequence). CDR3 amino acids: CASSQGDGYTF. The CDR3 DNA follows: TGTGCCAGCAGTCAGGGAGATGGCTACACCTTC.